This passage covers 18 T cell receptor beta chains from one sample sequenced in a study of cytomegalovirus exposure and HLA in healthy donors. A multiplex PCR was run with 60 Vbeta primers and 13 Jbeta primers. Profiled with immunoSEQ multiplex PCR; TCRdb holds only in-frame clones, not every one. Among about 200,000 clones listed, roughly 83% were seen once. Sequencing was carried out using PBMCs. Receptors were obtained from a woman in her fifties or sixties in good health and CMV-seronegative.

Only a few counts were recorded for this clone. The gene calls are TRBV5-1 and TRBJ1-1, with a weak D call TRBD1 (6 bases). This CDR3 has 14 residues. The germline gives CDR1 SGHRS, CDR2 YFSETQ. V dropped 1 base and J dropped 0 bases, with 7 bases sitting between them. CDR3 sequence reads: CASSLQGMNTEAFF. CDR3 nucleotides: TGCGCCAGCAGCTTGCAGGGGATGAACACTGAAGCTTTCTTT.

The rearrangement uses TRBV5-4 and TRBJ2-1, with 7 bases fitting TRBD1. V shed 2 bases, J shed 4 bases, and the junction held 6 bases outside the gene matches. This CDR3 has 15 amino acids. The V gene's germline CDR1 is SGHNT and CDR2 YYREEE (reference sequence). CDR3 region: CASSFGTDEYNEQFF. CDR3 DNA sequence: TGTGCCAGCAGCTTTGGGACAGACGAATACAATGAGCAGTTCTTC.

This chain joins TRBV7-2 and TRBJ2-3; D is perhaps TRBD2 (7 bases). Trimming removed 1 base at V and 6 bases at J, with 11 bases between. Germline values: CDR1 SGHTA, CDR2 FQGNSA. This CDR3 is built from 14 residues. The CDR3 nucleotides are TGTGCCAGCAGCTTAGTAGGGGGGGTGGATACGCAGTATTTT. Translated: CASSLVGGVDTQYF.

As DNA, the CDR3 is TGTGCCAGCAGCTTAGGGGCAGGGCCGTCGAACACTGAAGCTTTCTTT. Protein product: CASSLGAGPSNTEAFF. The gene calls are TRBV7-9 and TRBJ1-1, with a tentative D call TRBD1 (5 bases). V shed 1 base and J shed 1 base, with 13 bases lying between them. This CDR3 is built from 16 residues. Germline CDR1 reads SEHNR; CDR2 reads FQNEAQ (reference sequence).

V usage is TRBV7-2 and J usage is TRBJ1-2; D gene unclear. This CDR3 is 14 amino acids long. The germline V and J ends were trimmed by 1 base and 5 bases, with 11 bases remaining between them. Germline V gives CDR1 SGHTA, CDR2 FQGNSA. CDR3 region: CASSLDQELYGYTF. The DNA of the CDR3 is TGTGCCAGCAGCTTAGACCAGGAACTTTATGGCTACACCTTC. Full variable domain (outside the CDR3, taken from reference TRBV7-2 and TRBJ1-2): GAGVSQSPSNKVTEKGKDVELRCDPISGHTALYWYRQSLGQGLEFLIYFQGNSAPDKSGLPSDRFSAERTGGSVSTLTIQRTQQEDSAVYLCASSLDQELYGYTFGSGTRLTVV.

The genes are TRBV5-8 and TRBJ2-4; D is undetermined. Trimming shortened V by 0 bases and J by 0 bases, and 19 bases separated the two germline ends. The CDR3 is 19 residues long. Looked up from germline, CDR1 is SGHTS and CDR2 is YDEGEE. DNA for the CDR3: TGTGCCAGCAGCTTGGGATGGGTTACCAACAGTCTAGCCAAAAACATTCAGTACTTC. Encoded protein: CASSLGWVTNSLAKNIQYF.

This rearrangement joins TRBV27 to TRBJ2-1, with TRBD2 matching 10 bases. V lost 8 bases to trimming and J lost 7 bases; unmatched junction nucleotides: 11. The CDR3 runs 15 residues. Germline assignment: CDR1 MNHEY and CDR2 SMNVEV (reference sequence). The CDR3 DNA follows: TGTGCCAGCGGGGGGTTGGCTAGCGGGGGTAATGAGCAGTTCTTC. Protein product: CASGGLASGGNEQFF.

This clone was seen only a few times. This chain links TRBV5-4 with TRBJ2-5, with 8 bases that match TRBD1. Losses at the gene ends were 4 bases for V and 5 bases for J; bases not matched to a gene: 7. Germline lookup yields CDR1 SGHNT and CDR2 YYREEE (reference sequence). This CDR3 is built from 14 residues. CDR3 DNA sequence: TGTGCCAGCAGCATACAGGGGGTCTGGGAGACCCAGTACTTC. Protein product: CASSIQGVWETQYF.

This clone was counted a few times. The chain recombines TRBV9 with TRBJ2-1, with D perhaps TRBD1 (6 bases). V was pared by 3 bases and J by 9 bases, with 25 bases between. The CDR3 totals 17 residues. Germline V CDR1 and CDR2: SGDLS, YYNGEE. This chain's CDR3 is CASSAQGLGTMSGEQFF. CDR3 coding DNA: TGTGCCAGCAGCGCCCAGGGGTTAGGGACAATGAGCGGTGAGCAGTTCTTC. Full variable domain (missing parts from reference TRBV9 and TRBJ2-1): DSGVTQTPKHLITATGQRVTLRCSPRSGDLSVYWYQQSLDQGLQFLIQYYNGEERAKGNILERFSAQQFPDLHSELNLSSLELGDSALYFCASSAQGLGTMSGEQFFGPGTRLTVL.

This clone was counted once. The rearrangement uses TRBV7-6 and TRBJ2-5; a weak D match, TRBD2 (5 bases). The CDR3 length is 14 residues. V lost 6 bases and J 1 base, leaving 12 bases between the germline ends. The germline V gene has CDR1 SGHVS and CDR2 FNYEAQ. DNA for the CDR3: TGTGCCAGCAGTTGGGCACGGGGCCAAGAGACCCAGTACTTC. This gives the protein CASSWARGQETQYF.

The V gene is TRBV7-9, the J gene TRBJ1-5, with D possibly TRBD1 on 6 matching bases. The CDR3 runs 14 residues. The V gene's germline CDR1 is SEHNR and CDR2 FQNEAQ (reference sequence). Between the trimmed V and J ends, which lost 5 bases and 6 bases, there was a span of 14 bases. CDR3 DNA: TGTGCCAGCAGCGGAGGGGGGGTGGGTCAGCCCCAGCATTTT. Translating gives CASSGGGVGQPQHF.

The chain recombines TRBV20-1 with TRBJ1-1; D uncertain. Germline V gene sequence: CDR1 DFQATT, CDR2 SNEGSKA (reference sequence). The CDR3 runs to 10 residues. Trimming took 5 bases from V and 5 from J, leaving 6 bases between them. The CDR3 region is CSAVETEAFF. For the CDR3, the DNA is TGCAGTGCTGTGGAGACTGAAGCTTTCTTT.

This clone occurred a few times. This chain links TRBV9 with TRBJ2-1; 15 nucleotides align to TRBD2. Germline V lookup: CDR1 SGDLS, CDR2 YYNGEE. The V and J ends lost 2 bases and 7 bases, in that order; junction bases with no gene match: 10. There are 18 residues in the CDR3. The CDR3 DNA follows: TGTGCCAGCAGCGTGGGGACTAGCGGGAGGCGCTTGGGGAATGAGCAGTTCTTC. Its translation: CASSVGTSGRRLGNEQFF. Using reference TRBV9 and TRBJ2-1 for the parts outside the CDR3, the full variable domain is DSGVTQTPKHLITATGQRVTLRCSPRSGDLSVYWYQQSLDQGLQFLIQYYNGEERAKGNILERFSAQQFPDLHSELNLSSLELGDSALYFCASSVGTSGRRLGNEQFFGPGTRLTVL.

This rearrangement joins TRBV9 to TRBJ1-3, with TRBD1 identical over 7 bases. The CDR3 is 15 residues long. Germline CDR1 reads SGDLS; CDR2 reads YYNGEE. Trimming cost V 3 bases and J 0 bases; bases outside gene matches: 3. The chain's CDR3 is CASSGGTASGNTIYF. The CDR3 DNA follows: TGTGCCAGCAGCGGAGGGACAGCCTCTGGAAACACCATATATTTT.

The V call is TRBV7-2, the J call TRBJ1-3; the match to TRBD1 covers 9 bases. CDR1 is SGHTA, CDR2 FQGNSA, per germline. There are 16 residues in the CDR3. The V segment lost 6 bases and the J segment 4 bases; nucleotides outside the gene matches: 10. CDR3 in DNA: TGTGCCAGCAGTAGATTCGGGACAGGGTTCGGAAACACCATATATTTT. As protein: CASSRFGTGFGNTIYF.

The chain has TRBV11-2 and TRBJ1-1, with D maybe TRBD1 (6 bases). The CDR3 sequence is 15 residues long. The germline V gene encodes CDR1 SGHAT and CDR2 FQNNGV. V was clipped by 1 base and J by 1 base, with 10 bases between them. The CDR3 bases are TGTGCCAGCAGCTTAGTCGCAGGGGCGAACACTGAAGCTTTCTTT. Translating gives CASSLVAGANTEAFF.

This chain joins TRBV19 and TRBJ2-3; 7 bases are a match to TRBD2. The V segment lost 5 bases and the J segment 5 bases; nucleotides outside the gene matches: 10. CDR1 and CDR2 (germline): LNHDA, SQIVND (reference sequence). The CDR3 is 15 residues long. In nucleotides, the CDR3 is TGTGCCAGTAGTGCCTGGCGGGAGAGGGTAGATACGCAGTATTTT. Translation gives CASSAWRERVDTQYF.

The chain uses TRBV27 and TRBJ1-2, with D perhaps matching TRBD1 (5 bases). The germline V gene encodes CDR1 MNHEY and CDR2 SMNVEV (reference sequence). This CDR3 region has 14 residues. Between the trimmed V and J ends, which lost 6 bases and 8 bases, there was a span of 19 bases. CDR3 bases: TGTGCCAGCAGGGGGCGGGGGGGATGGTCGGGCTACACCTTC. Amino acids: CASRGRGGWSGYTF.